This T cell receptor (beta chain) was recovered during a study of T cell changes during pregnancy in multiple sclerosis. This CDR3 comprises 16 residues. Unmatched junction bases numbered 6, after V lost 0 bases and J lost 2 bases. Germline CDR1 reads SGHAT; CDR2 reads FQNNGV. This table comes from immunoSEQ multiplex PCR, and its TCRdb copy is limited to in-frame clones, with some not included. The sample includes 40,000 to 55,000 clones, 92% of them seen just once. The source material was CD4+ T cells from peripheral blood mononuclear cells, sampled in the third trimester of pregnancy. The receptor comes from a female donor with multiple sclerosis, enrolled in a pregnancy study. This sequence joins TRBV11-2 and TRBJ2-7; 8 nucleotides agree with TRBD2. The CDR3 nucleotides are TGTGCCAGCAGCTTAGATCGTGCGGGGGGCCCCTACGAGCAGTACTTC. It encodes CASSLDRAGGPYEQYF.